Each of the 8 T cell receptor beta chains below was sequenced from the same sample in a study of shared clonotypes between healthy human individuals (dated by TCRdb to the early 2020s). Preparation of the library involved the immunoSEQ multiplex PCR assay. TCRdb took over this immuneACCESS table, retaining in-frame rearrangements with V and J assigned. Such tables are incomplete; in checked studies, under half of the missing clones stem from an unresolved V gene, and the remainder is unexplained. For this sample there are about 2 million clones; about 95% appear just once. 0.9% to 1.5% of the sample comes from the top ten. CD8 naive samples consisted of CD45RO-negative cells that were positively selected for CCR7, yielding a CD45RA+CCR7+ population without TemRA cells. Sequenced material: naive CD8+ T cells sorted from blood. What this sample's cell subset or site label stands for: CD45RA+CCR7+. These receptors were collected from a man younger than 35 in good health.

The chain carries TRBV5-1 and TRBJ2-1; no reliable D call. Germline CDR1 reads SGHRS; CDR2 reads YFSETQ. The CDR3 totals 12 residues. Trimming pared 1 base from V and 9 bases from J, leaving 8 bases between. The CDR3 loop is CASSLYTVEQFF. The CDR3 nucleotides are TGCGCCAGCAGCTTGTATACGGTTGAGCAGTTCTTC.

The chain employs TRBV30 and TRBJ2-5; D possibly uses TRBD1 or TRBD2 (7 bases each). The germline V and J ends were trimmed by 2 bases and 1 base, with 17 bases remaining between them. Per germline, CDR1 GTSNPN and CDR2 SVGIG (reference sequence). The CDR3 has 16 residues. In DNA, the CDR3 is TGTGCCTGGAGTACTGGGGGAGGGGGCTTCCAAGAGACCCAGTACTTC. Protein product: CAWSTGGGGFQETQYF.

The count of this clone is one. The chain's CDR3 is CASSYRTGSTDTQYF. CDR3 coding DNA: TGTGCCAGCAGTTACAGGACAGGGAGCACAGATACGCAGTATTTT. The chain joins TRBV27 to TRBJ2-3; 8 bases match TRBD1. V gave up 4 bases and J gave up 0 bases; unmatched junction bases: 3. The CDR3 is 15 amino acids. Germline V gene sequence: CDR1 MNHEY, CDR2 SMNVEV (reference sequence).

CDR3 bases: TGCGCCAGCAGCTTGGGGGGGCTCAGAGGGCACGAGCAGTACTTC. This sequence encodes CASSLGGLRGHEQYF. The rearrangement joins TRBV5-1 to TRBJ2-7; possible D gene TRBD1, 6 bases. The CDR3 spans 15 residues. Germline CDR1 SGHRS, CDR2 YFSETQ. V was trimmed by 0 bases and J by 5 bases, leaving 15 bases between them.

The V call is TRBV4-1, the J call TRBJ1-5; 7 nucleotides agree with TRBD1. Germline trimming cut 1 base from V and 6 bases from J; bases unmatched to any gene: 6. Germline CDR1 reads MGHRA; CDR2 reads YSYEKL. The CDR3 contains 15 residues. CDR3 DNA: TGCGCCAGCAGCCAAGTCGCGTCAGGGGGTCAGCCCCAGCATTTT. Protein product: CASSQVASGGQPQHF.

This clone was detected a few times. This CDR3 is also generated by other DNA sequences in the sample. The rearrangement uses TRBV15 and TRBJ1-4; D ambiguous. The length of the CDR3 is 14 residues. The V end was cut by 3 bases, the J end by 2 bases, with 7 bases between. From germline, CDR1 is LNHNV and CDR2 YYDKDF (reference sequence). CDR3 DNA: TGTGCCACCAGCAGCCGGGATACTAATGAAAAACTGTTTTTT. Translation gives CATSSRDTNEKLFF.

This clone appeared once. The V call is TRBV10-1, the J call TRBJ1-1; a possible D gene is TRBD1 (6 bases). V was trimmed by 8 bases and J by 0 bases, leaving 19 bases between them. This CDR3 has 16 amino acids. Germline CDR1 reads WNHNN; CDR2 reads SYGVQD (reference sequence). CDR3 loop: CASATLGGSMNTEAFF. The DNA of the CDR3 is TGCGCCAGCGCTACTTTAGGGGGGTCAATGAACACTGAAGCTTTCTTT.

The chain combines TRBV27 with TRBJ2-7, with a weak D call TRBD1 (6 bases). Germline V gives CDR1 MNHEY, CDR2 SMNVEV (reference sequence). Trimming shortened V by 5 bases and J by 2 bases, and 16 bases separated the two germline ends. This CDR3 spans 15 amino acids. In nucleotides, the CDR3 is TGTGCCAGCAGTACCGGGACAAAGGGGACCTACGAGCAGTACTTC. This translates into CASSTGTKGTYEQYF.